These 20 T cell receptor beta chains share one sample of origin, sequenced in a study of T-cell memory formation after mild COVID-19. TCRdb called the 5' RACE reads again in MiXCR, with one record for every CDR3 protein. The sample has about 560,000 distinct CDR3 sequences; 17% are singletons. Sequences were obtained from PBMCs or a T cell subset sorted from them (not recorded which). The source of these receptors is an adult woman who had mild COVID-19 (a few samples of this study predate the infection). Cell type and time point are not known.

This clonotype was recorded a few times. The chain employs TRBV7-9 and TRBJ1-4; a weak D match, TRBD1 (5 bases). Trimming took 5 bases from V and 10 from J, leaving 20 bases between them. In germline, CDR1 is SEHNR, CDR2 FQNEAQ (reference sequence). The CDR3 totals 15 residues. The CDR3 nucleotides are TGTGCCAGCAGCGAAGGGACCCTCGCAGATGTAAAACTGTTTTTT. Amino acid sequence: CASSEGTLADVKLFF.

This clonotype has more than one count but fewer than ten. The chain has TRBV5-1 and TRBJ1-3; D is unresolved. The CDR3 is made up of 14 amino acids. Germline V gene lookup returns CDR1 SGHRS and CDR2 YFSETQ. The V end was cut by 6 bases, the J end by 0 bases, with 10 bases between. CDR3 sequence: CASTAGYSGNTIYF. The DNA for the CDR3 is TGCGCCAGCACGGCTGGGTACTCTGGAAACACCATATATTTT.

This clonotype showed up just a few times. The rearrangement uses TRBV5-6 and TRBJ2-7, with D hard to call. Trimming left V 6 bases short and J 0 bases short, with 10 bases between. Germline CDR1 and CDR2: SGHDT and YYEEEE. This CDR3 has 13 residues. CDR3 sequence (DNA): TGTGCCAGCAACTGGGCAAGCTCCTACGAGCAGTACTTC. Protein: CASNWASSYEQYF.

The V call is TRBV7-2, the J call TRBJ2-2; weak D call: TRBD2 (6 bases). V shed 0 bases and J shed 2 bases, with 13 bases lying between them. CDR3 length equals 17 residues. Germline assignment: CDR1 SGHTA and CDR2 FQGNSA. CDR3 region: CASSLAGVAVNTGELFF. In nucleotides, the CDR3 is TGTGCCAGCAGCTTAGCCGGGGTAGCGGTTAACACCGGGGAGCTGTTTTTT.

The sample holds a few counts of this clonotype. In DNA form, the CDR3 reads TGCAGTGCTGGAATGACACAGGGTTTGTCCTACGAGCAGTACTTC. Protein: CSAGMTQGLSYEQYF. The rearrangement joins TRBV20-1 to TRBJ2-7; D perhaps matches TRBD1 (6 bases). CDR3 length equals 15 residues. The V end lost 5 bases, the J end lost 1 base, and 18 bases lay between the germline ends. CDR1 and CDR2 from the germline V gene are DFQATT and SNEGSKA (reference sequence).

There are a few counts of this clonotype. V is TRBV7-9 and J is TRBJ1-2; D is uncertain. CDR1 is SEHNR and CDR2 is FQNEAQ in the germline V gene (reference sequence). V was shortened by 3 bases and J by 1 base, with 12 bases between the two germline ends. This CDR3 has 15 residues. The CDR3 loop is CASSFNWRINYGYTF. CDR3 DNA sequence: TGTGCCAGCAGCTTCAATTGGAGGATTAACTATGGCTACACCTTC.

This clonotype was observed a few times. The CDR3 sequence: CATTANRAKSNTDTQYF. CDR3 DNA: TGTGCCACCACTGCCAATAGGGCTAAAAGTAACACAGATACGCAGTATTTT. The chain has TRBV15 and TRBJ2-3; the D is unclear. From germline, CDR1 is LNHNV and CDR2 YYDKDF (reference sequence). Trimming cost V 7 bases and J 2 bases, with 22 bases left between them. This CDR3 has 17 amino acids.

The gene calls are TRBV7-2 and TRBJ2-3; 7 bases are a match to TRBD2. The CDR3 is 14 amino acids. The ends lost 1 base at V and 6 bases at J; junction bases unmatched: 4. Germline assignment: CDR1 SGHTA and CDR2 FQGNSA. CDR3 region: CASSLVGTIDTQYF. In DNA, the CDR3 is TGTGCCAGCAGCTTAGTGGGGACTATCGATACGCAGTATTTT.

The chain links TRBV15 to TRBJ1-5; D might be TRBD1 (5 bases). V was pared by 4 bases and J by 4 bases, with 17 bases between. The germline CDR1 and CDR2 sequences are LNHNV and YYDKDF (reference sequence). CDR3 length: 16 residues. The CDR3 sequence is CATSTGLGEWNQPQHF. For the CDR3, the DNA is TGTGCCACCAGCACAGGATTAGGGGAATGGAATCAGCCCCAGCATTTT. Full variable domain (remainder filled in from reference TRBV15 and TRBJ1-5): DAMVIQNPRYQVTQFGKPVTLSCSQTLNHNVMYWYQQKSSQAPKLLFHYYDKDFNNEADTPDNFQSRRPNTSFCFLDIRSPGLGDTAMYLCATSTGLGEWNQPQHFGDGTRLSIL.

The chain joins TRBV15 to TRBJ2-1, with D possibly matching TRBD2 (5 bases). This CDR3 has 13 residues. V lost 6 bases and J 9 bases, leaving 15 bases between the germline ends. The V gene's germline CDR1 is LNHNV and CDR2 YYDKDF (reference sequence). The CDR3 region is CATSASWRVEQFF. The CDR3 DNA reads TGTGCCACCAGTGCTTCCTGGCGGGTTGAGCAGTTCTTC. Complete variable domain (other parts from reference TRBV15 and TRBJ2-1): DAMVIQNPRYQVTQFGKPVTLSCSQTLNHNVMYWYQQKSSQAPKLLFHYYDKDFNNEADTPDNFQSRRPNTSFCFLDIRSPGLGDTAMYLCATSASWRVEQFFGPGTRLTVL.

This clonotype was seen a few times. The chain joins TRBV20-1 to TRBJ2-1, with 9 bases identical to TRBD2. Germline loops: CDR1 DFQATT, CDR2 SNEGSKA (reference sequence). V was clipped by 5 bases and J by 6 bases; unmatched bases: 11. CDR3 length: 15 amino acids. The CDR3 sequence is CSARPPGTSFNEQFF. The CDR3 DNA sequence: TGCAGTGCTCGCCCACCCGGGACTAGCTTCAATGAGCAGTTCTTC.

This clonotype was observed a handful of times. The chain employs TRBV6-2 or TRBV6-3 and TRBJ2-5; D possibly corresponds to TRBD2 (5 bases). Germline V gene sequence: CDR1 MNHEY, CDR2 SVGEGT. Trimming took 2 bases from V and 5 from J, leaving 18 bases between them. CDR3 size: 16 residues. The CDR3 sequence: CASSYESGDFRETQYF. In DNA form, the CDR3 reads TGTGCCAGCAGTTACGAAAGCGGAGACTTCCGGGAGACCCAGTACTTC.

At least ten counts were recorded for this clonotype. The chain carries TRBV5-1 and TRBJ2-7; 8 positions agree with TRBD1. Trimming cost V 2 bases and J 2 bases; bases outside gene matches: 12. The length of the CDR3 is 17 residues. In germline, CDR1 is SGHRS, CDR2 YFSETQ. DNA of the CDR3: TGCGCCAGCAGCTTCATAGGTTTACAGGGGGGTACCTACGAGCAGTACTTC. Translated, it gives CASSFIGLQGGTYEQYF. The whole variable domain, remainder taken from reference TRBV5-1 and TRBJ2-7, is KAGVTQTPRYLIKTRGQQVTLSCSPISGHRSVSWYQQTPGQGLQFLFEYFSETQRNKGNFPGRFSGRQFSNSRSEMNVSTLELGDSALYLCASSFIGLQGGTYEQYFGPGTRLTVT.

The chain recombines TRBV9 with TRBJ1-1, with D maybe TRBD1 (5 bases). Germline lookup yields CDR1 SGDLS and CDR2 YYNGEE. V shed 0 bases and J shed 2 bases, with 14 bases lying between them. The CDR3 covers 16 residues. DNA for the CDR3: TGTGCCAGCAGCGTAGCCATAGCCGGGGCAAACACTGAAGCTTTCTTT. As protein: CASSVAIAGANTEAFF.

A few counts support this clonotype. V and J are TRBV18 and TRBJ2-4; 7 positions agree with TRBD1. CDR1 is KGHSH and CDR2 is LQKENI in the germline V gene. The CDR3 length is 17 residues. With V trimmed by 3 bases and J by 7 bases, 15 bases remained unmatched. In nucleotides, the CDR3 is TGTGCCAGCTCACCCGAGAGGACAGGTGGGGGTCGGAACATTCAGTACTTC. It codes for CASSPERTGGGRNIQYF.

There are many counts of this clonotype. J is TRBJ2-2 and V is TRBV18, with 7 bases aligning to TRBD2. In germline, CDR1 is KGHSH, CDR2 LQKENI. After removal of 1 base from V and 3 bases from J, the junction contained 5 bases not matched to a gene. The CDR3 consists of 16 residues. The DNA for the CDR3 is TGTGCCAGCTCACCACTCAGCGGGGATGACACCGGGGAGCTGTTTTTT. Encoded protein: CASSPLSGDDTGELFF.

The gene calls are TRBV5-1 and TRBJ2-7; 7 bases fit TRBD2. The CDR3 contains 14 residues. Germline lookup yields CDR1 SGHRS and CDR2 YFSETQ. J was trimmed by 6 bases and V by 1 base; bases with no gene match: 7. CDR3 in amino acids: CASSLRSGTSEQYF. For the CDR3, the DNA is TGCGCCAGCAGCTTGAGGAGCGGGACCTCCGAGCAGTACTTC. Supplemented by reference TRBV5-1 and TRBJ2-7, the full variable domain reads KAGVTQTPRYLIKTRGQQVTLSCSPISGHRSVSWYQQTPGQGLQFLFEYFSETQRNKGNFPGRFSGRQFSNSRSEMNVSTLELGDSALYLCASSLRSGTSEQYFGPGTRLTVT.

This clonotype has at least ten counts. For the CDR3, the DNA is TGTGCCAGCCTAAAGAGCGGGAGAATCTACTCTGGGGCCAACGTCCTGACTTTC. Its translation is CASLKSGRIYSGANVLTF. J is TRBJ2-6 and V is TRBV12-3 or TRBV12-4; 8 bases are shared with TRBD2. V lost 8 bases, J lost 0 bases, and 12 bases stayed unmatched. The CDR3 is made up of 18 amino acids.

This chain joins TRBV12-3 or TRBV12-4 and TRBJ2-1; 9 nucleotides match TRBD2. The CDR3 is 15 amino acids. The V gene end was trimmed by 8 bases and the J gene end by 7 bases; junction bases not matched to a gene: 12. CDR3 coding DNA: TGTGCCAGCTCAATGGCGGGAGGGCCCAGTAATGAGCAGTTCTTC. It yields the protein CASSMAGGPSNEQFF.

The chain recombines TRBV9 with TRBJ2-1; D is perhaps TRBD1 or TRBD2 (5 bases each). The V end lost 3 bases, the J end lost 6 bases, and 13 bases lay between the germline ends. CDR1 is SGDLS, CDR2 YYNGEE, per germline. The CDR3 spans 14 residues. CDR3 sequence: CASSGGIGGNEQFF. The CDR3 region has the DNA TGTGCCAGCAGCGGTGGGATTGGGGGCAATGAGCAGTTCTTC.